The 20 T cell receptor beta chains below were found in one sample sequenced in a study of cytomegalovirus exposure and HLA in healthy donors. The primer mix had 60 Vbeta and 13 Jbeta primers. The repertoire was sequenced with immunoSEQ multiplex PCR; TCRdb's copy has only in-frame clones and lacks some. The table lists roughly 150,000 clones, approximately 71% of them singletons. Specimen: PBMCs. The receptors originated from a man in his thirties or forties in good health and CMV-seropositive.

The chain links TRBV10-3 to TRBJ2-2, with D tentatively TRBD2 (6 bases). V was trimmed by 5 bases and J by 6 bases, leaving 13 bases between them. CDR1 is ENHRY and CDR2 is SYGVKD in the germline V gene. The CDR3 sequence is 14 residues long. CDR3 nucleotide sequence: TGTGCCATCAGTCGGGACCCGGGGGCCGGGGAGCTGTTTTTT. This encodes CAISRDPGAGELFF.

The V call is TRBV6-5, the J call TRBJ1-2, with D possibly being TRBD1 (5 bases). CDR1 and CDR2 from the germline V gene are MNHEY and SVGAGI. The CDR3 runs to 15 residues. V gave up 2 bases and J gave up 4 bases, with 14 bases separating them. The CDR3 DNA follows: TGTGCCAGCAGTTACCGCGCCAGGGAGGGCTATGGCTACACCTTC. Translating it yields CASSYRAREGYGYTF.

This chain links TRBV7-9 with TRBJ1-2; 8 bases are a match to TRBD1. The CDR3 length is 15 residues. V lost 5 bases, J lost 4 bases, and 9 bases stayed unmatched. Germline V lookup: CDR1 SEHNR, CDR2 FQNEAQ (reference sequence). CDR3 DNA sequence: TGTGCCAGCAGCACGAAGGGACAGGCCAGCTATGGCTACACCTTC. Protein product: CASSTKGQASYGYTF.

This clone was seen a handful of times. The chain joins TRBV5-4 to TRBJ1-3; D is uncertain. The CDR3 contains 14 residues. The V gene's germline CDR1 is SGHNT and CDR2 YYREEE (reference sequence). V was cut by 0 bases and J by 2 bases, with 6 bases left in between. The CDR3 coding sequence is TGTGCCAGCAGCTTGGGAGGGACTGGAAACACCATATATTTT. Translating gives CASSLGGTGNTIYF. The full variable domain, its missing parts supplied by reference TRBV5-4 and TRBJ1-3, is ETGVTQSPTHLIKTRGQQVTLRCSSQSGHNTVSWYQQALGQGPQFIFQYYREEENGRGNFPPRFSGLQFPNYSSELNVNALELDDSALYLCASSLGGTGNTIYFGEGSWLTVV.

This rearrangement joins TRBV9 to TRBJ2-3; TRBD2 matches at 7 bases. Per germline, CDR1 SGDLS and CDR2 YYNGEE. J was trimmed by 0 bases and V by 0 bases; bases with no gene match: 7. This CDR3 is 17 amino acids long. The chain's CDR3 is CASSVGFLGGSTDTQYF. Here the CDR3 DNA reads TGTGCCAGCAGCGTAGGCTTTTTGGGAGGGAGCACAGATACGCAGTATTTT.

The V call is TRBV5-4, the J call TRBJ2-7, with 11 bases aligning to TRBD2. Germline V CDR1 and CDR2: SGHNT, YYREEE (reference sequence). V dropped 0 bases and J dropped 3; count of bases not matched to a gene: 5. This CDR3 region has 16 residues. The CDR3 loop is CASSLGLAGRNYEQYF. In DNA form, the CDR3 reads TGTGCCAGCAGCTTGGGACTAGCGGGACGGAACTACGAGCAGTACTTC. Full variable domain (outside the CDR3, taken from reference TRBV5-4 and TRBJ2-7): ETGVTQSPTHLIKTRGQQVTLRCSSQSGHNTVSWYQQALGQGPQFIFQYYREEENGRGNFPPRFSGLQFPNYSSELNVNALELDDSALYLCASSLGLAGRNYEQYFGPGTRLTVT.

V and J are TRBV2 and TRBJ2-7, with D hard to call. The CDR3 has 14 residues. V was clipped by 2 bases and J by 3 bases, with 11 bases between them. Germline lookup yields CDR1 SNHLY and CDR2 FYNNEI. The CDR3 here is CASSELAGYYEQYF. CDR3 nucleotides: TGTGCCAGCAGTGAATTGGCAGGTTACTACGAGCAGTACTTC.

This chain joins TRBV10-3 and TRBJ2-7; D may be TRBD1 or TRBD2 (7 bases each). CDR1 ENHRY and CDR2 SYGVKD come from the germline V gene. The CDR3 spans 12 residues. V was trimmed by 10 bases and J by 2 bases, leaving 12 bases between them. Here the CDR3 DNA reads TGTGCCACCAGGGGGGGGGCCTACGAGCAGTACTTC. Its translation is CATRGGAYEQYF.

The chain combines TRBV5-1 with TRBJ2-2, with 7 bases that match TRBD1. The J segment lost 1 base and the V segment lost 2 bases, leaving 2 bases of the junction unmatched. Germline lookup yields CDR1 SGHRS and CDR2 YFSETQ. The CDR3 is 15 amino acids. CDR3 DNA sequence: TGCGCCAGCAGCTTAAGACAGGGGAACACCGGGGAGCTGTTTTTT. Residues: CASSLRQGNTGELFF.

V usage is TRBV5-1 and J usage is TRBJ1-1, with D perhaps matching TRBD1 (6 bases). The CDR3 is 15 residues long. Germline values: CDR1 SGHRS, CDR2 YFSETQ. Trimming cost V 5 bases and J 0 bases, with 14 bases left between them. CDR3 in DNA: TGCGCCAGCAGGTTCGGACAGCACCTGAACACTGAAGCTTTCTTT. Amino acid sequence: CASRFGQHLNTEAFF.

This rearrangement joins TRBV4-2 to TRBJ2-1, with 7 bases matching TRBD1. CDR3 length: 18 residues. Germline loops: CDR1 LGHNA, CDR2 YNFKEQ. The junction had 9 bases not matched to a gene; V was cut back by 0 bases and J by 1 base. The CDR3 is CASSQDASGGESYNEQFF. The CDR3 DNA follows: TGTGCCAGCAGCCAAGACGCCTCAGGGGGTGAGTCCTACAATGAGCAGTTCTTC.

This clone is a singleton in its sample. The chain joins TRBV28 to TRBJ2-1; TRBD1 matches at 7 bases. The CDR3 is made up of 17 amino acids. Germline trimming cut 5 bases from V and 3 bases from J; bases unmatched to any gene: 13. In germline, CDR1 is MDHEN, CDR2 SYDVKM. The DNA for the CDR3 is TGTGCCAGCAGTATGACATCAGGGGGAACACTCTACAATGAGCAGTTCTTC. Residues: CASSMTSGGTLYNEQFF.

This chain links TRBV10-2 with TRBJ1-6, with D uncertain. The CDR3 runs 14 residues. V was shortened by 3 bases and J by 2 bases, with 5 bases between the two germline ends. Germline CDR1 is WSHSY and CDR2 is SAAADI. The CDR3 loop is CASSDSAYNSPLHF. Written as DNA, the CDR3 is TGCGCCAGCAGTGACAGCGCCTATAATTCACCCCTCCACTTT.

The chain recombines TRBV7-2 with TRBJ1-5; D is ambiguous. The CDR3 spans 14 residues. Germline CDR1 SGHTA, CDR2 FQGNSA. Trimming removed 5 bases at V and 2 bases at J, with 10 bases between. The CDR3 protein is CASSLLRGNQPQHF. Written as DNA, the CDR3 is TGTGCCAGCAGCCTCCTGAGGGGCAATCAGCCCCAGCATTTT.

V usage is TRBV5-4 and J usage is TRBJ2-1; D is perhaps TRBD2 (5 bases). The CDR3 consists of 16 residues. Germline CDR1 SGHNT, CDR2 YYREEE (reference sequence). Trimming stripped 3 bases from V and 0 bases from J, with 13 bases between. This chain's CDR3 is CASSSRAVSSYNEQFF. CDR3 DNA sequence: TGTGCCAGCAGCTCGCGAGCGGTTTCCTCCTACAATGAGCAGTTCTTC.

This clone was counted only a few times. The V and J genes are TRBV6-1 and TRBJ2-3; D possibly corresponds to TRBD2 (6 bases). The germline V gene encodes CDR1 MNHNS and CDR2 SASEGT. The CDR3 is 15 amino acids. Trimming left V 3 bases short and J 2 bases short, with 12 bases between. Written as DNA, the CDR3 is TGTGCCAGCAGTGATCTAGGAGGGGTCACAGATACGCAGTATTTT. This translates into CASSDLGGVTDTQYF.

This rearrangement joins TRBV29-1 to TRBJ1-1; D is unclear. V lost 4 bases to trimming and J lost 0 bases, with 12 bases between them. Germline V lookup: CDR1 SQVTM, CDR2 ANQGSEA. This CDR3 comprises 14 residues. CDR3 in amino acids: CSVVDWTMNTEAFF. The CDR3 nucleotides are TGCAGCGTTGTTGACTGGACTATGAACACTGAAGCTTTCTTT.

The CDR3 nucleotides read TGTGCCAGTAGTGCCCTGGAGGGGGCCGTTGAAGCTTTCTTT. Its protein product is CASSALEGAVEAFF. V is TRBV19 and J is TRBJ1-1; 7 bases align to TRBD1. This CDR3 region has 14 residues. The germline CDR1 and CDR2 sequences are LNHDA and SQIVND (reference sequence). Trimming took 5 bases from V and 7 from J; bases not matched to a gene: 10.

The chain is built from TRBV7-9 and TRBJ2-7; 7 bases match TRBD2. This CDR3 region has 16 residues. Per germline, CDR1 SEHNR and CDR2 FQNEAQ (reference sequence). V lost 2 bases to trimming and J lost 3 bases; unmatched junction nucleotides: 10. DNA of the CDR3: TGTGCCAGCAGCTTAAGGAGTAGCGGGCAAAACTACGAGCAGTACTTC. Protein: CASSLRSSGQNYEQYF.

CDR3 nucleotides: TGCGCCAGCAGCACCGGTCCCCAGGGTAGGGGAAACACCATATATTTT. Residues: CASSTGPQGRGNTIYF. The V call is TRBV5-1, the J call TRBJ1-3; possibly TRBD1 for D (5 bases). The CDR3 extends over 16 amino acids. Germline V gene sequence: CDR1 SGHRS, CDR2 YFSETQ. V shed 4 bases and J shed 4 bases, with 18 bases lying between them. The whole variable domain, filled in from reference TRBV5-1 and TRBJ1-3, reads KAGVTQTPRYLIKTRGQQVTLSCSPISGHRSVSWYQQTPGQGLQFLFEYFSETQRNKGNFPGRFSGRQFSNSRSEMNVSTLELGDSALYLCASSTGPQGRGNTIYFGEGSWLTVV.